Many counts were recorded for the clone carrying this TCR beta chain. Its antigen is not known. The sample is drawn from a study of spatial heterogeneity in lung cancer. At the level of the study: Untreated early-stage non-small cell lung cancer patients, over 55 in total, were the donors.

Findings of the study overall: Resection blood, more than follow-up blood, showed ubiquitous expanded tumor TCRs.

The time point denotes: blood at routine non-recurrence follow-up after resection. Tumor, nontumor lung or frozen PBMC supplied whole RNA that was sequenced unsorted. V dropped 4 bases and J dropped 3 bases, with 16 bases sitting between them. This CDR3 has 17 amino acids. Per the germline V gene, CDR1 is LGHNA and CDR2 is YSLEER. One entry per CDR3 protein results from TCRdb running MiXCR on the 5' RACE reads. The sample includes about 120,000 distinct CDR3 sequences, approximately 11% seen only once; the top ten take less than 25%. Source: PBMCs, taken at follow-up. This TCR came from a female donor with early-stage non-small cell lung cancer. V and J are TRBV4-3 and TRBJ1-6; tentative D call: TRBD1 (5 bases). For the CDR3, the DNA is TGCGCCAGCAGCCGGAGTCAACAGGCCAACTATAATTCACCCCTCCACTTT. This gives the protein CASSRSQQANYNSPLHF.